The 9 T cell receptor beta chains below come from one sample, sequenced in a study of Ad26.COV2.S vaccination and SARS-CoV-2 variants. The treatment is: around 19 received Ad26.COV2.S at low or high dose, single or two shots; 5 received placebo; per-sample allocation not given. Sampling occurred on day 63 after the first vaccine or placebo injection. Sequencing was performed with immunoSEQ multiplex PCR; in TCRdb, only in-frame clones are kept and a portion is missing. The sample lists some 350,000 clones; about 90% were seen once. Sequencing was performed on peripheral blood, taken in a trial of Ad26.COV2.S vaccine versus placebo. The source of these receptors is a person between 18 and 65 years old who received the Ad26.COV2.S COVID-19 vaccine or a placebo.

The J gene is TRBJ2-5, the V gene TRBV5-1; TRBD2 agrees at 12 bases. Germline V lookup: CDR1 SGHRS, CDR2 YFSETQ. The CDR3 is made up of 17 amino acids. Trimming at V came to 1 base and at J to 5 bases, leaving 9 bases not matched to a gene. The CDR3 is CASSLSLAGGPRETQYF. In DNA, the CDR3 is TGCGCCAGCAGCTTGAGTCTAGCGGGGGGGCCGCGGGAGACCCAGTACTTC.

The J gene is TRBJ2-1, the V gene TRBV3-1 (or the pseudogene TRBV3-2), with 13 bases fitting TRBD2. The CDR3 extends over 16 amino acids. CDR1 and CDR2 (germline): LGHDT, YNNKEL (reference sequence). Trimming took 0 bases from V and 11 from J; bases not matched to a gene: 7. DNA of the CDR3: TGTGCCAGCAGCCAAGATCAGGGACTAGCGGGAAGAAAGCAGTTCTTC. Translation: CASSQDQGLAGRKQFF.

The rearrangement joins TRBV7-9 to TRBJ1-2; D is uncertain. Trimming removed 2 bases from V and 12 bases from J, with 19 bases in between. CDR1 SEHNR and CDR2 FQNEAQ come from the germline V gene (reference sequence). This CDR3 has 14 amino acids. The CDR3 loop is CASSLFNQNRANTF. CDR3 bases: TGTGCCAGCAGCTTATTCAACCAAAATCGGGCCAACACCTTC.

This clone has only one observation. The rearrangement links TRBV6-5 to TRBJ2-7; perhaps TRBD2 as D (5 bases). CDR3 size: 11 residues. Germline V CDR1 and CDR2: MNHEY, SVGAGI. V was trimmed by 8 bases and J by 3 bases, leaving 8 bases between them. Written as DNA, the CDR3 is TGTGCCAGCGGGGAGTTCTACGAGCAGTACGTC. Residues: CASGEFYEQYV.

The V and J genes are TRBV7-2 and TRBJ1-1, with D hard to call. Trimming removed 0 bases at V and 3 bases at J, with 17 bases between. Germline assignment: CDR1 SGHTA and CDR2 FQGNSA. The CDR3 length is 17 residues. The CDR3 sequence: CASSLAFFFSRDTEAFF. DNA of the CDR3: TGTGCCAGCAGCTTAGCGTTTTTTTTTAGTAGGGACACTGAAGCTTTCTTT. Using reference TRBV7-2 and TRBJ1-1 for the parts outside the CDR3, the full variable domain is GAGVSQSPSNKVTEKGKDVELRCDPISGHTALYWYRQSLGQGLEFLIYFQGNSAPDKSGLPSDRFSAERTGGSVSTLTIQRTQQEDSAVYLCASSLAFFFSRDTEAFFGQGTRLTVV.

The V gene is TRBV5-1, the J gene TRBJ2-2; TRBD2 matches 8 bases. Trimming took 1 base from V and 1 from J; bases not matched to a gene: 3. Per germline, CDR1 SGHRS and CDR2 YFSETQ. This CDR3 has 16 amino acids. CDR3 amino acids: CASSLSGGLNTGELFF. The CDR3 DNA follows: TGCGCCAGCAGCTTGTCGGGAGGGCTGAACACCGGGGAGCTGTTTTTT.

The gene calls are TRBV10-2 and TRBJ2-7; TRBD1 matches 8 bases. This CDR3 is built from 15 residues. With 6 bases clipped from V and 3 bases from J, the junction kept 10 bases outside the gene matches. Germline V gene data show CDR1 as WSHSY and CDR2 as SAAADI. In nucleotides, the CDR3 is TGCGCCAGCAGCCGAACCGGGACAGGCCTCTACGAGCAGTACTTC. This sequence encodes CASSRTGTGLYEQYF.

The chain employs TRBV10-2 and TRBJ1-1; 9 nucleotides align to TRBD1. Looked up from germline, CDR1 is WSHSY and CDR2 is SAAADI. This CDR3 spans 14 amino acids. Trimming cost V 6 bases and J 5 bases; bases outside gene matches: 7. Here the CDR3 DNA reads TGCGCCAGCAGAGGGACAGGGTGGTTGACTGAAGCTTTCTTT. Translating it yields CASRGTGWLTEAFF.

The rearrangement joins TRBV6-6 to TRBJ2-3; 7 nucleotides match TRBD2. J was trimmed by 2 bases and V by 2 bases; bases with no gene match: 7. CDR3 length: 16 amino acids. Germline V gene sequence: CDR1 MNHNY, CDR2 SVGAGI (reference sequence). CDR3 sequence (DNA): TGTGCCAGCAGTTACCCTTCCAGGGACTACACAGATACGCAGTATTTT. This encodes CASSYPSRDYTDTQYF.